This T cell receptor (beta chain) is drawn from a study of blood T cell repertoires in COVID-19. TCRdb's table, derived via immunoSEQ multiplex PCR, lists solely in-frame clones and lacks some. The repertoire has about 270,000 clones, just under 85% of them found once; the top ten carry around 4.2%. There are 14 residues in the CDR3. CDR1 and CDR2 from the germline V gene are SNHLY and FYNNEI. V was cut by 1 base and J by 2 bases, with 8 bases left in between. The receptor's source is a woman in her fifties or sixties with active or convalescent COVID-19. The chain uses TRBV2 and TRBJ1-1; D gene uncertain. The source material was peripheral blood. This chain's CDR3 is CASSEVVPNTEAFF. DNA of the CDR3: TGTGCCAGCAGTGAAGTAGTCCCTAACACTGAAGCTTTCTTT. Based on the CDR3 plus reference TRBV2 and TRBJ1-1, the full variable domain is EPEVTQTPSHQVTQMGQEVILRCVPISNHLYFYWYRQILGQKVEFLVSFYNNEISEKSEIFDDQFSVERPDGSNFTLKIRSTKLEDSAMYFCASSEVVPNTEAFFGQGTRLTVV.